Below, 18 T cell receptor beta chains from the same sample are listed, as sequenced in a study of blood T cells in healthy people across ages. With a J-beta primer mix and a sample-barcoded 5' primer, a second PCR ran about 7 to 12 cycles. TCRdb passed the 5' RACE reads through MiXCR, listing each CDR3 protein once. Among 890,000 or so distinct CDR3 sequences listed, around 68% were seen once. The sample was blood. These receptors were collected from a man younger than 40 in good health.

The table lists this clonotype with a count of one. The V call is TRBV27, the J call TRBJ2-4; D may be TRBD2 (7 bases). Near its end, the DNA agrees better with TRBJ2-7, so the J call may be wrong. The CDR3 totals 15 residues. Germline V lookup: CDR1 MNHEY, CDR2 SMNVEV (reference sequence). The CDR3 region has the DNA TGTGCCAGCAGCTCGGGGGGCCGAGGGGCCTACGAGCAGTACTTC. Translating gives CASSSGGRGAYEQYF.

The chain employs TRBV6-2 or TRBV6-3 and TRBJ2-1; D may be TRBD1 or TRBD2 (5 bases each). Germline CDR1 reads MNHEY; CDR2 reads SVGEGT. The CDR3 covers 14 residues. V lost 2 bases and J lost 13, with 18 bases in between. The CDR3 sequence is CASSYEGPPETQFF. As DNA, the CDR3 is TGTGCCAGCAGTTACGAGGGGCCGCCAGAGACCCAGTTCTTC.

This clonotype came up many times. The CDR3 DNA reads as TGTGCCAGCAGCTTAGACGGGGGCACCTACAATGAGCAGTTCTTC. This gives the protein CASSLDGGTYNEQFF. V usage is TRBV11-3 and J usage is TRBJ2-1; D is tentatively TRBD1 or TRBD2 (6 bases each). Germline-derived CDR1 and CDR2 are SGHNT and YENEEA. The V end lost 0 bases, the J end lost 2 bases, and 8 bases lay between the germline ends. CDR3 size: 15 residues. Full variable domain (rest looked up from reference TRBV11-3 and TRBJ2-1): EAGVVQSPRYKIIEKKQPVAFWCNPISGHNTLYWYLQNLGQGPELLIRYENEEAVDDSQLPKDRFSAERLKGVDSTLKIQPAELGDSAVYLCASSLDGGTYNEQFFGPGTRLTVL.

The V gene is TRBV7-3, the J gene TRBJ2-1, with 7 bases fitting TRBD2. This CDR3 has 15 residues. Trimming took 5 bases from V and 1 from J; bases not matched to a gene: 5. Germline CDR1 reads SGHTA; CDR2 reads FQGTGA. The CDR3 nucleotides are TGTGCCAGCAGCAATAGCGGGTTATCCTACAATGAGCAGTTCTTC. This translates into CASSNSGLSYNEQFF.

Here the CDR3 reads CAISGYLGDTEAFF. DNA of the CDR3: TGTGCCATCAGCGGGTACCTGGGTGACACTGAAGCTTTCTTT. The chain links TRBV10-3 to TRBJ1-1, with unresolved D. CDR1 and CDR2 from the germline V gene are ENHRY and SYGVKD. With 6 bases removed from V and 3 bases from J, the gap between germline ends came to 14 bases. The CDR3 spans 14 residues.

The chain employs TRBV6-2 or TRBV6-3 and TRBJ2-5; 7 positions match TRBD2. The better agreement between TRBJ2-7 and the DNA end casts doubt on the J call. CDR3 length equals 14 residues. CDR1 and CDR2 from the germline V gene are MNHEY and SVGEGT. CDR3 in DNA: TGTGCCAGCAGCCCCCCGCGGGAGAACGACGAGCAGTACTTC. This gives the protein CASSPPRENDEQYF.

This chain links TRBV5-5 with TRBJ2-3; 14 nucleotides match TRBD2. V shed 3 bases and J 4 bases; nucleotides not matched to a gene: 1. The CDR3 is 15 residues long. Germline V gene sequence: CDR1 SGHKS, CDR2 YYEKEE (reference sequence). CDR3 in DNA: TGTGCCAGCAGCTGGACTAGCGGGGGGTCAGATACGCAGTATTTT. It yields the protein CASSWTSGGSDTQYF. Using reference TRBV5-5 and TRBJ2-3 for the parts outside the CDR3, the full variable domain is DAGVTQSPTHLIKTRGQQVTLRCSPISGHKSVSWYQQVLGQGPQFIFQYYEKEERGRGNFPDRFSARQFPNYSSELNVNALLLGDSALYLCASSWTSGGSDTQYFGPGTRLTVL.

This chain uses TRBV5-1 with TRBJ2-3; D gene uncertain. V gave up 7 bases and J gave up 6 bases, with 18 bases separating them. CDR3 length: 14 residues. Looked up from germline, CDR1 is SGHRS and CDR2 is YFSETQ. CDR3 region: CASGPESFPDTQYF. As DNA, the CDR3 is TGCGCCAGCGGACCGGAGTCCTTCCCCGATACGCAGTATTTT.

This clonotype has only one observation. The chain links TRBV21-1 to TRBJ1-4. TRBV21-1 has pseudogene status. There are 14 residues in the CDR3. CDR3 sequence: CATKTGGVREKLFF. The DNA for the CDR3 is TGTGCCACCAAAACCGGAGGGGTTAGGGAAAAACTGTTTTTT.

The rearrangement joins TRBV6-5 to TRBJ2-2; D may correspond to TRBD1 or TRBD2 (5 bases each). V was trimmed by 6 bases and J by 1 base, leaving 12 bases between them. The V gene's germline CDR1 is MNHEY and CDR2 SVGAGI. The CDR3 contains 15 residues. CDR3 sequence (DNA): TGTGCCAGCAGGTCGGGGCAGATGAACACCGGGGAGCTGTTTTTT. Translation: CASRSGQMNTGELFF.

DNA for the CDR3: TGCAGTGCTAGCGACCTAGCGGGGCGCTCCTACGAGCAGTACTTC. Translation: CSASDLAGRSYEQYF. The rearrangement uses TRBV20-1 and TRBJ2-7; 9 bases match TRBD2. Germline CDR1 is DFQATT and CDR2 is SNEGSKA (reference sequence). J was trimmed by 0 bases and V by 3 bases; bases with no gene match: 6. The CDR3 length is 15 residues.

The chain has TRBV2 and TRBJ1-4; D is ambiguous. Germline CDR1 SNHLY, CDR2 FYNNEI. V gave up 0 bases and J gave up 6 bases, with 8 bases separating them. CDR3 length equals 14 residues. CDR3 loop: CASSEASNYEKLFF. DNA of the CDR3: TGTGCCAGCAGTGAAGCGTCAAACTATGAAAAACTGTTTTTT.

The chain recombines TRBV5-1 with TRBJ2-6, with D uncertain. Germline CDR1 is SGHRS and CDR2 is YFSETQ. V was pared by 7 bases and J by 0 bases, with 14 bases between. The CDR3 spans 16 residues. The DNA of the CDR3 is TGCGCCAGCGCAACCGGGCCAACCTCTGGGGCCAACGTCCTGACTTTC. This gives the protein CASATGPTSGANVLTF.

This clonotype was seen a few times. The gene calls are TRBV29-1 and TRBJ2-7; perhaps TRBD1 as D (6 bases). V lost 5 bases to trimming and J lost 3 bases, with 8 bases between them. Germline assignment: CDR1 SQVTM and CDR2 ANQGSEA. The length of the CDR3 is 11 residues. CDR3 amino acids: CSVPQGYEQYF. The CDR3 DNA follows: TGCAGCGTTCCACAGGGCTACGAGCAGTACTTC.

The V gene is TRBV3-1, the J gene TRBJ1-2; 7 bases map to TRBD1. The V gene end was trimmed by 4 bases and the J gene end by 7 bases; junction bases not matched to a gene: 6. The germline V gene encodes CDR1 LGHDT and CDR2 YNNKEL (reference sequence). This CDR3 is built from 13 residues. The DNA of the CDR3 is TGTGCCAGCAGCCGACAGGGTTCGACTGGCTACACCTTC. Translation: CASSRQGSTGYTF.

This clonotype was counted only a few times. The chain carries TRBV9 and TRBJ2-3, with 9 bases lining up with TRBD2. The V gene's germline CDR1 is SGDLS and CDR2 YYNGEE. The J segment lost 0 bases and the V segment lost 2 bases, leaving 4 bases of the junction unmatched. The CDR3 runs 16 residues. The CDR3 is CASSVSGGSSTDTQYF. CDR3 bases: TGTGCCAGCAGCGTTAGCGGGGGCTCTAGCACAGATACGCAGTATTTT.

V is TRBV7-9 and J is TRBJ1-6, with D unclear. Trimming pared 2 bases from V and 11 bases from J, leaving 13 bases between. Germline-derived CDR1 and CDR2 are SEHNR and FQNEAQ (reference sequence). This CDR3 comprises 14 residues. The CDR3 region has the DNA TGTGCCAGCAGCTTAAGAGGCGGTCAGACACCCCTCCACTTT. Amino acids: CASSLRGGQTPLHF.

For this clonotype: The junction differs from germline at one of its ends, possibly a read error. The chain has TRBV29-1 and TRBJ2-1, with D tentatively TRBD2 (6 bases). CDR1 and CDR2 (germline): SQVTM, ANQGSEA. The CDR3 has 16 amino acids. The CDR3 is CSVRSMAGSSYKEQFF. The CDR3 DNA is TGCAGCGTCCGTAGCATGGCGGGGAGCTCCTACAAGGAGCAGTTCTTC.